This record covers a single T cell receptor beta chain. The antigen is not known. The CDR3 runs to 13 residues. The germline gives CDR1 KGHSH, CDR2 LQKENI. V dropped 3 bases and J dropped 6 bases, with 11 bases sitting between them. Measured with immunoSEQ multiplex PCR; TCRdb has only the in-frame clones, and not every one. The table records about 4,600 clones, 65% to 90% of them present only once. These data originate in a study of T cells after posttransplantation cyclophosphamide. Overall study results and limits: Recipient CMV seropositivity and CMV reactivation strongly tracked TRB clonality. Later post-transplant blood repertoires were often dominated by donor CD8+ memory clones. Tissue-infiltrating T cells from skin or gut overlapped little with blood T cells.

Busulfan-fludarabine conditioning, marrow transplant, and cyclophosphamide on days +3 and +4 were administered. The chain combines TRBV18 with TRBJ1-1; TRBD1 might be the D (6 bases). This sample comprised PBMCs, obtained 86 days after allogeneic stem cell transplant with posttransplant cyclophosphamide. The receptor's source is a male patient between 50 and 60 years old who received an allogeneic stem cell transplant from an unrelated donor, was CMV-positive, and had acute GVHD only. Some T cells may originate from the graft donor. The DNA for the CDR3 is TGTGCCAGCTCACCGAAGGGACACGCTGAAGCTTTCTTT. Its protein product is CASSPKGHAEAFF.